These T cell receptor beta chains were read from a single sample in a study of blood T cell repertoires in COVID-19. The assay was immunoSEQ multiplex PCR, and TCRdb's table has in-frame clones only and misses some. Counted here are roughly 120,000 clones, approximately 80% occurring once; the ten biggest clones make up over 6%. The sequenced sample was peripheral blood. These receptors were taken from a man aged 65 to 85 with active or convalescent COVID-19. The CDR3 runs from the conserved cysteine through the conserved F or W.

TRBV29-1	CSAFLTKGAMEFF
TRBV27	CASSLFSGTSITGELFF
TRBV27	CASSLPEAGGLEETQYF
TRBV18	CASSPLTGFHEQYF
TRBV27	CASRNPIQPSGATNEKLFF
TRBV21-1	CASKRDRKGYGYTF
TRBV12-2	CASRPLTSLLAHEQFF
TRBV28	CASSRGLAGTQETQYF
TRBV11-3	CASSFRENTEAFF
TRBV18	CASSPGPNTEAFF
TRBV30	CAWSVGRSGNTIYF
TRBV11-1	CASRVAGGRGTGELFF
TRBV15	CATSRGQGDGYTF
TRBV10-3	CAISEGQGAYEQYF
TRBV11-3	CASTKGRGRNTEAFF
TRBV7-2	CASSLFAGAIDTQYF
TRBV5-6	CASSQDPSQPQHF
TRBV2	CASKRINYGYTF
TRBV2	CASKGQSIPYEQYF
TRBV11-3	CASSSPRGVETQYF
TRBV3-1/TRBV3-2	CASSPTKTNTIYF
TRBV21-1	CASSQDQLAGAGTGELFF
TRBV30	CAWSAPQGNDPRYTF
TRBV4-1	CASSHGRGAYEQYF
TRBV9	CANREGLAASYEQYF
TRBV5-1	CASSLSLAGNTDTQYF
TRBV2	CASLRDRGFGYTF